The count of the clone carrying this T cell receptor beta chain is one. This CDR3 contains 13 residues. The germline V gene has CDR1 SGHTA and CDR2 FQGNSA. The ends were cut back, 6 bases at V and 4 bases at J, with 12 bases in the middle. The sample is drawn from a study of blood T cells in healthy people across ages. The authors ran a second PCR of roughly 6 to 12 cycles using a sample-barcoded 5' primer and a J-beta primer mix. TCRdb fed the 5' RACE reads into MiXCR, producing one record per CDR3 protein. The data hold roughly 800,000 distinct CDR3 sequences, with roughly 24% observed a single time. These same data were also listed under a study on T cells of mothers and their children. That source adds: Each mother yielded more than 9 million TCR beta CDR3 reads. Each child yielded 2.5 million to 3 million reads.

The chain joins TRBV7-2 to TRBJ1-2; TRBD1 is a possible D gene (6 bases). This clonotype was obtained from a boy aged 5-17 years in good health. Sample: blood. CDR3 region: CASSYGQLYGYTF. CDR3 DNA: TGTGCCAGCAGTTACGGACAGCTCTATGGCTACACCTTC.